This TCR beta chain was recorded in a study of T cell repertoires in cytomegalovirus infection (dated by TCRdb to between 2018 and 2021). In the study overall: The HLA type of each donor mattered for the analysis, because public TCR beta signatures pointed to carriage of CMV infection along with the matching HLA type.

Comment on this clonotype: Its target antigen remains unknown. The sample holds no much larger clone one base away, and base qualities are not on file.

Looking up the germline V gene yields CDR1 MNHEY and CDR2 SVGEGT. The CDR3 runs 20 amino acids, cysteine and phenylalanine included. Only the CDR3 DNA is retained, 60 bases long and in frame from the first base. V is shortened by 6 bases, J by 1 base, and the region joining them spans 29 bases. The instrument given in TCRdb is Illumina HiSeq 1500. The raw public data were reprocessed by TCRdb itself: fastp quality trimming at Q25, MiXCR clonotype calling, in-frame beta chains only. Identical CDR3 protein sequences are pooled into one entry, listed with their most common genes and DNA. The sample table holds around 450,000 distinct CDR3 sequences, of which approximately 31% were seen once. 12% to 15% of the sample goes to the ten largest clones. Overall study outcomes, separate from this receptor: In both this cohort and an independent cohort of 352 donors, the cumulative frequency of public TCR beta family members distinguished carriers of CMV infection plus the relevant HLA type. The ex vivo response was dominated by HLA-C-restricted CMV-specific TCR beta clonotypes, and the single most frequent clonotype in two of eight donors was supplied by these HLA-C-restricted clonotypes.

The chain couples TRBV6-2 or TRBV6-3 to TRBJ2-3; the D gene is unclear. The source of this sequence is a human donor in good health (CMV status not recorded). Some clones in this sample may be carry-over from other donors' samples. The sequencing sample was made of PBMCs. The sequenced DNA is TGTGCCAGCAGAAGTTACGCCGGAGCGAGGTATAGGCAACGCACAGATACGCAGTATTTT. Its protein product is CASRSYAGARYRQRTDTQYF.